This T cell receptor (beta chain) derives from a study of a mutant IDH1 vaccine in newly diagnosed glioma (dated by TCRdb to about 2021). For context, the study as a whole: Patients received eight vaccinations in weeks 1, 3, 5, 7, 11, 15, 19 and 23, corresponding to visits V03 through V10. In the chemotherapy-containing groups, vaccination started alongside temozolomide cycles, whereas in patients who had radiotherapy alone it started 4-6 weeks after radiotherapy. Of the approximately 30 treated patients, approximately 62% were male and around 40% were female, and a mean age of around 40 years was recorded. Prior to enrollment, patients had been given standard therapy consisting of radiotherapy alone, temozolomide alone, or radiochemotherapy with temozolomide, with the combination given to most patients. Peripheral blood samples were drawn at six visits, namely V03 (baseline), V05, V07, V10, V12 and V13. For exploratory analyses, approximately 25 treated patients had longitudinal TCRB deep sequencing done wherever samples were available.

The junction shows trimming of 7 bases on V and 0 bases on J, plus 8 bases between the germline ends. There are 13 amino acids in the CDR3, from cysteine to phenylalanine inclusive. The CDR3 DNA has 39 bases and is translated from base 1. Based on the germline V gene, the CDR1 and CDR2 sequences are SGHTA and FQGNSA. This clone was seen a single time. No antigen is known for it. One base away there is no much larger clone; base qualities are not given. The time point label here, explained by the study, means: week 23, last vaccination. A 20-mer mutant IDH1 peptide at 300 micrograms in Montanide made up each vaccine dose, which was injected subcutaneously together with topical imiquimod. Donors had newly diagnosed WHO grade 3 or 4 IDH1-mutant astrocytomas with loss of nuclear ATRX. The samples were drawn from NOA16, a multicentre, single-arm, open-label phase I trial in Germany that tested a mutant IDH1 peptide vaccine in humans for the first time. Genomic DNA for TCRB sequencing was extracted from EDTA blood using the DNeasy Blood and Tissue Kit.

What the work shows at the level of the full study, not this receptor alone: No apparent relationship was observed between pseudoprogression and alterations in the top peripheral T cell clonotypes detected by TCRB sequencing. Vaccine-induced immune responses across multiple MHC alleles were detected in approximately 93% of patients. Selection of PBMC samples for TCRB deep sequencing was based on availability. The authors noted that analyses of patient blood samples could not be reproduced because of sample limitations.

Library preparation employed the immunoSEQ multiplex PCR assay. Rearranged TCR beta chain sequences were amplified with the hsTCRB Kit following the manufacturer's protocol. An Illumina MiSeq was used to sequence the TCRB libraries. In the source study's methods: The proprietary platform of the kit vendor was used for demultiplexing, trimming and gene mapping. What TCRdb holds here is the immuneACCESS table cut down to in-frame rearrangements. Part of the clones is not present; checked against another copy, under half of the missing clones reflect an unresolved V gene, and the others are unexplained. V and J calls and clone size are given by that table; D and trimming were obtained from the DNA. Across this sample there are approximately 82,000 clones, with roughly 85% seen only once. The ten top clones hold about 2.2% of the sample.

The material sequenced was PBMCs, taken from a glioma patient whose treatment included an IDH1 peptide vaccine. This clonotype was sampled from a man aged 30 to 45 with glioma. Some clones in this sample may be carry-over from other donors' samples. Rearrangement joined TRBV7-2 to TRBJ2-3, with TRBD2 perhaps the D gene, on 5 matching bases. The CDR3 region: CASMRVSTDTQYF. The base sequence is TGTGCCAGCATGAGGGTGAGCACAGATACGCAGTATTTT.